This T cell receptor (beta chain) was recovered during a study of OX40 agonist ivuxolimab in advanced cancers. This table comes from immunoSEQ multiplex PCR, and its TCRdb copy is limited to in-frame clones, with some not included. The sample lists about 91,000 clones; 87% were seen once. At baseline, cycle 4 day 1, and cycle 7 day 1, blood was sampled. V lost 5 bases, J lost 9 bases, and 8 bases lay in between. Germline assignment: CDR1 MNHNS and CDR2 SASEGT. The CDR3 spans 10 residues. General study results and limits: The CD4+ and CD8+ T cells in the blood had expanded clonally by week 6 at 0.1 to 3.0 mg/kg.

Of note for this clone: What it binds is unknown.

The TCR was taken from an adult with an advanced solid tumor such as melanoma, head and neck, liver or kidney cancer. Sequencing was performed on CD4+ or CD8+ T cells sorted from blood, taken in a trial of the OX40 agonist ivuxolimab. The chain joins TRBV6-1 to TRBJ2-7, with D unclear. For the CDR3, the DNA is TGTGCCAGCAGTTTGGCTGGGCAGTACTTC. This sequence encodes CASSLAGQYF.